This T cell receptor (beta chain) originates from a study of T cells in Graves' hyperthyroidism and ophthalmopathy. The wider study: Staff took peripheral blood when the initial diagnosis was made, before any treatment began. Study-wide results and limits: The model made its ophthalmopathy prediction, and onset followed a median around 6.5 months later. Blood also contained most expanded thyroid clonotypes above 0.001.

This clonotype was seen a few times. Antigen: not known. CDR3 length: 18 amino acids. With 0 bases clipped from V and 2 bases from J, the junction kept 5 bases outside the gene matches. CDR1 DFQATT and CDR2 SNEGSKA come from the germline V gene (reference sequence). TCR beta CDR3 regions were amplified from RNA. When the TCR CDR3 underwent first-round RT-PCR, the HTBI primer set was used. Via MiXCR, TCRdb re-called the multiplex PCR reads, giving one row per CDR3 protein. The sample comprises a few hundred thousand distinct CDR3 sequences, about 15% of which are singletons, and 13% rests with the top ten. Orbital computed tomography, thyroid ultrasound, serum thyroxine and TRAb, and clinical symptoms together informed the diagnoses.

The clonotype was recovered from a woman in her 40s with Graves' hyperthyroidism that later progressed to Graves' ophthalmopathy. The chain joins TRBV20-1 to TRBJ2-6; TRBD2 matches 12 bases. Sequenced input: blood. CDR3 region: CSARETSGRHTGANVLTF. The CDR3 DNA reads as TGCAGTGCTAGAGAGACTAGCGGGAGACATACTGGGGCCAACGTCCTGACTTTC.